This section outlines one T cell receptor (beta chain) sequence together with its context. Trimming removed 3 bases from V and 7 bases from J, with 12 bases in between. This CDR3 spans 14 amino acids. Germline V gene data show CDR1 as MNHEY and CDR2 as SMNVEV (reference sequence). This sample was included in a study of T cell changes during pregnancy in multiple sclerosis. Sequencing used immunoSEQ multiplex PCR; TCRdb keeps in-frame clones, though not all of them. The repertoire includes about 66,000 clones, 91% of them detected once, and under 6% sits in the top ten. The sequences come from CD8+ T cells from peripheral blood mononuclear cells, collected before pregnancy. The TCR sequence derives from a female donor with multiple sclerosis, enrolled in a pregnancy study. J is TRBJ1-4 and V is TRBV27; D not certain. CDR3 DNA sequence: TGTGCCAGCAGTTTTGTAGGGAGCGGTGAAAAACTGTTTTTT. Amino acids: CASSFVGSGEKLFF.